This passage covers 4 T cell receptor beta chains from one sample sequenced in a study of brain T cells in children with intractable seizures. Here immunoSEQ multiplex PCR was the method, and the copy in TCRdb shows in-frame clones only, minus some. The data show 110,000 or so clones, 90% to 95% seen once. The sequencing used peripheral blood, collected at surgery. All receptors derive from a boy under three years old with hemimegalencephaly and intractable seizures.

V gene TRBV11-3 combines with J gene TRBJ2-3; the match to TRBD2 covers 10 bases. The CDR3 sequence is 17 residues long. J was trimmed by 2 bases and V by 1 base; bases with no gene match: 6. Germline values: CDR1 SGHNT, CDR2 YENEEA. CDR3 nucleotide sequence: TGTGCCAGCAGCTTAGTTCTAGCGGGAGAAGTCACAGATACGCAGTATTTT. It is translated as CASSLVLAGEVTDTQYF.

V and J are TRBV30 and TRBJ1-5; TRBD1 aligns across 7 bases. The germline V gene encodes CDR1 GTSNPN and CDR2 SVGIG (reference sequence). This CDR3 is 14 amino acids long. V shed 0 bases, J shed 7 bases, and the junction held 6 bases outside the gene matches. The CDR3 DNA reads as TGTGCCTGGAGTGTAAACAGGGGAAGGCAGCCCCAGCATTTT. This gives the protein CAWSVNRGRQPQHF.

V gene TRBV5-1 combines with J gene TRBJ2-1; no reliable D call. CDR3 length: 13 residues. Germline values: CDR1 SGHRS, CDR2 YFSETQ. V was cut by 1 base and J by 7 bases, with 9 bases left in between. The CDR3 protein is CASSLNTRNEQFF. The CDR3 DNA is TGCGCCAGCAGCTTGAATACGAGGAATGAGCAGTTCTTC.

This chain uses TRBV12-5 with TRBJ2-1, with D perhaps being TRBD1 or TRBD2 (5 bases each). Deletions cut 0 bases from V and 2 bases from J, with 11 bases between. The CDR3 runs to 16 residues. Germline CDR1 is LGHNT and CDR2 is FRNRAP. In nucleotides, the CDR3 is TGTGCTAGTGGTTTGGTAAACCCGGGACCCTACAATGAGCAGTTCTTC. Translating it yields CASGLVNPGPYNEQFF.